This T cell receptor (beta chain) was recovered during a study of blood T cell repertoires in COVID-19. CDR3 length equals 17 residues. The trim removed 1 base at V and 2 bases at J, leaving 9 bases unmatched. Germline V gene data show CDR1 as SGHTA and CDR2 as FQGTGA. Some clones are missing from TCRdb's copy, which holds only in-frame ones; the method was immunoSEQ multiplex PCR. The repertoire includes some 460,000 clones, roughly 87% of them detected once, and 0.7% sits in the top ten. The sequence came from a woman between 18 and 29 years old who had recovered from COVID-19. The specimen was PBMCs or T cells enriched from blood (not recorded which). The chain has TRBV7-3 and TRBJ1-2, with TRBD1 matching 8 bases. CDR3 sequence reads: CASSLNGRGLSNYGYTF. The CDR3 DNA sequence: TGTGCCAGCAGCTTAAATGGCAGGGGGCTTTCAAACTATGGCTACACCTTC.